This entry lists 20 T cell receptor beta chains sequenced from one sample in a study of T cell responses to AZD1222 COVID-19 vaccine. Method: immunoSEQ multiplex PCR; TCRdb's copy keeps in-frame clones and lacks some. Found here are just under 85,000 clones, roughly nine tenths of them singletons; the top ten hold 6.5% to 7.5%. This sample comprised peripheral blood, obtained on day 0 of AZD1222 vaccination. The receptors were sampled from an adult in good health.

The chain employs TRBV5-1 and TRBJ1-1, with 7 bases identical to TRBD1. V shed 4 bases, J shed 2 bases, and the junction held 8 bases outside the gene matches. CDR3 length: 15 amino acids. Germline V gives CDR1 SGHRS, CDR2 YFSETQ. The CDR3 DNA reads TGCGCCAGCAGCCGACAGGGAGGGGGAAACACTGAAGCTTTCTTT. Its translation: CASSRQGGGNTEAFF.

The genes are TRBV27 and TRBJ2-7; no clear D. Deletions cut 6 bases from V and 2 bases from J, with 14 bases between. Germline V lookup: CDR1 MNHEY, CDR2 SMNVEV (reference sequence). The CDR3 totals 14 residues. CDR3 in DNA: TGTGCCAGCAGCATCGCGAGACTCACCTACGAGCAGTACTTC. Encoded protein: CASSIARLTYEQYF.

The CDR3 reads CASSPPGLSNEKLFF. In nucleotides, the CDR3 is TGTGCCAGTAGTCCGCCGGGACTCTCTAATGAAAAACTGTTTTTT. The rearrangement uses TRBV19 and TRBJ1-4, with D possibly TRBD1 on 5 matching bases. CDR3 size: 15 residues. Germline V CDR1 and CDR2: LNHDA, SQIVND (reference sequence). Trimming took 5 bases from V and 3 from J, leaving 13 bases between them. Filled out from reference TRBV19 and TRBJ1-4, the complete variable domain reads DGGITQSPKYLFRKEGQNVTLSCEQNLNHDAMYWYRQDPGQGLRLIYYSQIVNDFQKGDIAEGYSVSREKKESFPLTVTSAQKNPTAFYLCASSPPGLSNEKLFFGSGTQLSVL.

The chain recombines TRBV18 with TRBJ2-3; TRBD2 matches 7 bases. CDR3 size: 14 residues. V shed 3 bases, J shed 6 bases, and the junction held 6 bases outside the gene matches. Germline CDR1 KGHSH, CDR2 LQKENI. The CDR3 loop reads CASSPTGGSDTQYF. CDR3 nucleotides: TGTGCCAGCTCACCTACCGGGGGGTCCGATACGCAGTATTTT.

The chain joins TRBV6-5 to TRBJ1-5; D might be TRBD1 (5 bases). V was shortened by 0 bases and J by 1 base, with 10 bases between the two germline ends. The CDR3 sequence is 16 residues long. CDR1 is MNHEY, CDR2 SVGAGI, per germline. CDR3 nucleotide sequence: TGTGCCAGCAGTTACTCCAGGGTCGGGAGCAATCAGCCCCAGCATTTT. It is translated as CASSYSRVGSNQPQHF.

This CDR3 is CASSPRVGRVEQFF. The CDR3 DNA follows: TGTGCCAGCAGCCCTCGGGTGGGAAGGGTTGAGCAGTTCTTC. This chain links TRBV7-2 with TRBJ2-1; D not certain. CDR1 SGHTA and CDR2 FQGNSA come from the germline V gene. The V and J ends lost 5 bases and 9 bases respectively, with 17 bases between them. The CDR3 is made up of 14 amino acids. The full variable domain, in which reference TRBV7-2 and TRBJ2-1 provide the parts outside the CDR3, is GAGVSQSPSNKVTEKGKDVELRCDPISGHTALYWYRQSLGQGLEFLIYFQGNSAPDKSGLPSDRFSAERTGGSVSTLTIQRTQQEDSAVYLCASSPRVGRVEQFFGPGTRLTVL.

The rearrangement joins TRBV7-2 to TRBJ1-4; no firm D call. There are 16 residues in the CDR3. Germline V gives CDR1 SGHTA, CDR2 FQGNSA. V was pared by 1 base and J by 0 bases, with 9 bases between. CDR3 DNA: TGTGCCAGCAGCTTAGTGACGGGAACAACTAATGAAAAACTGTTTTTT. Protein product: CASSLVTGTTNEKLFF.

V usage is TRBV28 and J usage is TRBJ2-7; TRBD2 is a possible D gene (6 bases). Between the trimmed V and J ends, which lost 6 bases and 2 bases, there was a span of 14 bases. Germline-derived CDR1 and CDR2 are MDHEN and SYDVKM. This CDR3 is 14 amino acids long. Written as DNA, the CDR3 is TGTGCCAGCAGATCTCCGGGACTCACCTACGAGCAGTACTTC. Translating gives CASRSPGLTYEQYF.

The chain is built from TRBV28 and TRBJ2-7, with a weak D call TRBD1 (6 bases). V gave up 6 bases and J gave up 5 bases, with 17 bases separating them. In germline, CDR1 is MDHEN, CDR2 SYDVKM. The CDR3 covers 14 residues. CDR3 sequence: CASSYVGAKNEQYF. The CDR3, as DNA: TGTGCCAGCAGCTACGTGGGGGCGAAGAACGAGCAGTACTTC.

The chain recombines TRBV5-1 with TRBJ2-3; D may be TRBD2 (5 bases). The CDR3 is 15 residues long. Per germline, CDR1 SGHRS and CDR2 YFSETQ. V lost 5 bases, J lost 2 bases, and 15 bases lay in between. Written as DNA, the CDR3 is TGCGCCAGCAGTCAAAGAGGGCTACTCACAGATACGCAGTATTTT. Translation gives CASSQRGLLTDTQYF.

This clone appeared a few times. In nucleotides, the CDR3 is TGTGCCAGCAGGGATTACGACAAGAACACTGAAGCTTTCTTT. Translated, it gives CASRDYDKNTEAFF. The rearrangement uses TRBV27 and TRBJ1-1; D not certain. V shed 6 bases and J shed 1 base, with 12 bases lying between them. Germline-derived CDR1 and CDR2 are MNHEY and SMNVEV (reference sequence). There are 14 residues in the CDR3.

The chain has TRBV6-5 and TRBJ2-3; D is perhaps TRBD2 (6 bases). The CDR3 extends over 15 amino acids. V was pared by 3 bases and J by 4 bases, with 14 bases between. CDR1 and CDR2 (germline): MNHEY, SVGAGI. In DNA form, the CDR3 reads TGTGCCAGCAGTTATTCGGGACTTCGTCCAGATACGCAGTATTTT. This sequence encodes CASSYSGLRPDTQYF.

The chain is built from TRBV12-5 and TRBJ2-5, with D maybe TRBD2 (6 bases). The CDR3 has 14 amino acids. V was shortened by 4 bases and J by 6 bases, with 15 bases between the two germline ends. CDR1 and CDR2 (germline): LGHNT, FRNRAP. The CDR3 reads CASGSPGRTKTQYF. The CDR3 region has the DNA TGTGCTAGTGGTTCCCCGGGGAGGACGAAGACCCAGTACTTC.

The V call is TRBV7-9, the J call TRBJ1-5, with D unresolved. Trimming pared 1 base from V and 4 bases from J, leaving 5 bases between. This CDR3 is built from 13 residues. In germline, CDR1 is SEHNR, CDR2 FQNEAQ (reference sequence). The CDR3 is CASSLGENQPQHF. The CDR3 DNA reads TGTGCCAGCAGCTTAGGGGAAAATCAGCCCCAGCATTTT.

The rearrangement uses TRBV15 and TRBJ2-5, with a weak D call TRBD1 (5 bases). V was shortened by 3 bases and J by 0 bases, with 14 bases between the two germline ends. CDR3 length: 16 amino acids. In germline, CDR1 is LNHNV, CDR2 YYDKDF (reference sequence). The CDR3 loop reads CATSSGLGVDQETQYF. The CDR3 bases are TGTGCCACCAGCAGTGGTTTAGGGGTTGACCAAGAGACCCAGTACTTC.

This chain uses TRBV29-1 with TRBJ1-1, with D maybe TRBD1 (5 bases). Germline loops: CDR1 SQVTM, CDR2 ANQGSEA. V lost 4 bases to trimming and J lost 5 bases, with 17 bases between them. There are 14 residues in the CDR3. For the CDR3, the DNA is TGCAGCGTTGTTCCACAGGTCGTAGGGACTGAAGCTTTCTTT. It specifies CSVVPQVVGTEAFF.

V usage is TRBV14 and J usage is TRBJ1-1; 7 nucleotides line up with TRBD1. Germline CDR1 reads SGHDN; CDR2 reads FVKESK. CDR3 length: 14 residues. V dropped 2 bases and J dropped 3; count of bases not matched to a gene: 3. The CDR3 protein is CASSQTGDYTEAFF. The CDR3 DNA reads TGTGCCAGCAGCCAAACAGGGGACTACACTGAAGCTTTCTTT.

The chain carries TRBV4-3 and TRBJ1-5; 11 nucleotides match TRBD1. V shed 3 bases, J shed 6 bases, and the junction held 4 bases outside the gene matches. The CDR3 contains 15 residues. The germline V gene has CDR1 LGHNA and CDR2 YSLEER. CDR3: CASSQDRGLGQPQHF. The CDR3 DNA sequence: TGCGCCAGCAGCCAGGACAGGGGGCTGGGTCAGCCCCAGCATTTT.

In its sample, this clone was seen a few times. V and J are TRBV12-1 and TRBJ2-3; TRBD1, as called in the table, went unchecked against the DNA. TRBV12-1 is a listed pseudogene. The CDR3 spans 16 residues. The CDR3 DNA reads TGTGCCAGCAGCTTTGAGGGGTGGAGTGGCACAGATACGCAGTATTTT. Amino acids: CASSFEGWSGTDTQYF.

About this clone itself: This may arise from a read error, as a much more abundant clone is one base away. In the same sample, other DNA sequences code for this CDR3. The CDR3, as DNA: TGTGCCAGCAGCTTAAGAGGGGAAGAGACCCAGTACTTC. This encodes CASSLRGEETQYF. The chain links TRBV11-3 to TRBJ2-5; D assignment may be TRBD1 or TRBD2 (5 bases each). The V gene's germline CDR1 is SGHNT and CDR2 YENEEA. Between the trimmed V and J ends, which lost 2 bases and 3 bases, there was a span of 7 bases. The CDR3 spans 13 residues.